The 13 T cell receptor beta chains below come from one sample, sequenced in a study of Ad26.COV2.S vaccination and SARS-CoV-2 variants. Sequencing used immunoSEQ multiplex PCR; TCRdb keeps in-frame clones, though not all of them. The sample holds 380,000 or so clones, around 90% seen once. Treatment: some 19 received Ad26.COV2.S at low or high dose, single or two shots; roughly 5 received placebo; per-sample allocation not given. Sample collection was performed on day 63 after the first vaccine or placebo injection. The specimen was peripheral blood, collected in a trial of Ad26.COV2.S vaccine versus placebo. The receptors shown here come from a person aged 18 to 59 who received the Ad26.COV2.S COVID-19 vaccine or a placebo.

The rearrangement links TRBV27 to TRBJ2-2; D gene ambiguous. This CDR3 contains 18 residues. CDR1 and CDR2 from the germline V gene are MNHEY and SMNVEV (reference sequence). Deletions cut 3 bases from V and 0 bases from J, with 17 bases between. The CDR3 sequence is CASSLRSPRSSNTGELFF. DNA of the CDR3: TGTGCCAGCAGTTTGAGGAGCCCCAGGTCGTCGAACACCGGGGAGCTGTTTTTT.

The chain is built from TRBV4-3 and TRBJ1-1; D is perhaps TRBD1 (5 bases). Trimming stripped 0 bases from V and 9 bases from J, with 11 bases between. Per the germline V gene, CDR1 is LGHNA and CDR2 is YSLEER. The CDR3 is made up of 13 amino acids. DNA of the CDR3: TGCGCCAGCAGCCAAGATGTCGAGGGGCAAGCTTTCTTT. It specifies CASSQDVEGQAFF.

This clone was counted a single time. The chain combines TRBV25-1 with TRBJ1-4; D unresolved. The CDR3 length is 15 residues. Germline V gives CDR1 MGHDK, CDR2 SYGVNS. The V end was cut by 5 bases, the J end by 8 bases, with 18 bases between. The CDR3 reads CASSRVGLGGEKLFF. The CDR3 DNA sequence: TGTGCCAGCAGTCGGGTTGGCTTGGGAGGAGAAAAACTGTTTTTT.

This chain joins TRBV4-3 and TRBJ1-2; D remains unclear. The CDR3 sequence is 15 residues long. CDR1 LGHNA and CDR2 YSLEER come from the germline V gene. V lost 0 bases and J 1 base, leaving 9 bases between the germline ends. CDR3 protein: CASSQDHPGNYGYTF. For the CDR3, the DNA is TGCGCCAGCAGCCAAGATCACCCCGGTAACTATGGCTACACCTTC.

The rearrangement links TRBV13 to TRBJ2-7, with D possibly matching TRBD1 (6 bases). Trimming removed 0 bases from V and 4 bases from J, with 16 bases in between. The CDR3 is 16 amino acids. CDR1 is PRHDT, CDR2 FYEKMQ, per germline (reference sequence). Here the CDR3 reads CASSLGFDRTSYEQYF. The CDR3 DNA is TGTGCCAGCAGCTTAGGTTTCGACAGGACAAGTTACGAGCAGTACTTC.

The genes are TRBV5-1 and TRBJ2-3; D call uncertain. V lost 3 bases, J lost 1 base, and 6 bases lay in between. Germline V lookup: CDR1 SGHRS, CDR2 YFSETQ. The CDR3 has 13 residues. Here the CDR3 DNA reads TGCGCCAGCAGCTCAGGAGGCACAGATACGCAGTATTTT. As protein: CASSSGGTDTQYF.

V usage is TRBV28 and J usage is TRBJ1-5; D is ambiguous. Between the trimmed V and J ends, which lost 2 bases and 0 bases, there was a span of 11 bases. The CDR3 has 16 amino acids. Per the germline V gene, CDR1 is MDHEN and CDR2 is SYDVKM. The CDR3 is CASSLKAAVSNQPQHF. The CDR3 nucleotides read TGTGCCAGCAGTTTAAAAGCGGCAGTTAGCAATCAGCCCCAGCATTTT.

The DNA for the CDR3 is TGCGCCAGCAGCCAAGCCCCAGGGACGTACGAGCAGTACTTC. Translated, it gives CASSQAPGTYEQYF. The chain recombines TRBV4-1 with TRBJ2-7; the D gene could be TRBD1 or TRBD2 (5 bases each). V lost 1 base and J 4 bases, leaving 11 bases between the germline ends. This CDR3 has 14 residues. Per the germline V gene, CDR1 is MGHRA and CDR2 is YSYEKL.

V is TRBV6-5 and J is TRBJ1-1; D remains ambiguous. The V and J ends lost 4 bases and 3 bases respectively, with 9 bases between them. The CDR3 consists of 13 residues. Germline V CDR1 and CDR2: MNHEY, SVGAGI. CDR3 protein: CASSSSVYTEAFF. The CDR3 region has the DNA TGTGCCAGCAGTTCCTCAGTTTACACTGAAGCTTTCTTT.

This chain connects TRBV6-5 to TRBJ2-3, with TRBD2 matching over 7 bases. The germline gives CDR1 MNHEY, CDR2 SVGAGI. Germline trimming cut 5 bases from V and 2 bases from J; bases unmatched to any gene: 7. The CDR3 covers 15 residues. The CDR3 DNA reads as TGTGCCAGCAGTCCTAGCGGACACCACACAGATACGCAGTATTTT. Translated, it gives CASSPSGHHTDTQYF.

The CDR3 loop reads CASSPLGDHQETQYF. For the CDR3, the DNA is TGTGCCAGCAGCCCATTAGGAGACCACCAAGAGACCCAGTACTTC. The chain has TRBV5-6 and TRBJ2-5; unclear D gene. Trimming took 4 bases from V and 0 from J, leaving 13 bases between them. Germline assignment: CDR1 SGHDT and CDR2 YYEEEE. The CDR3 is made up of 15 amino acids. Combining the CDR3 with reference TRBV5-6 and TRBJ2-5 gives the whole variable domain DAGVTQSPTHLIKTRGQQVTLRCSPKSGHDTVSWYQQALGQGPQFIFQYYEEEERQRGNFPDRFSGHQFPNYSSELNVNALLLGDSALYLCASSPLGDHQETQYFGPGTRLLVL.

The chain uses TRBV18 and TRBJ2-7; D unresolved. The CDR3 has 13 residues. Trimming removed 4 bases at V and 1 base at J, with 8 bases between. From germline, CDR1 is KGHSH and CDR2 LQKENI. CDR3 bases: TGTGCCAGCTCACAAGGCAATTCCTACGAGCAGTACTTC. This gives the protein CASSQGNSYEQYF. Filled out from reference TRBV18 and TRBJ2-7, the complete variable domain reads NAGVMQNPRHLVRRRGQEARLRCSPMKGHSHVYWYRQLPEEGLKFMVYLQKENIIDESGMPKERFSAEFPKEGPSILRIQQVVRGDSAAYFCASSQGNSYEQYFGPGTRLTVT.

This chain links TRBV9 with TRBJ1-2; D possibly corresponds to TRBD1 (5 bases). Trimming took 6 bases from V and 5 from J, leaving 11 bases between them. The CDR3 is 12 amino acids. Looked up from germline, CDR1 is SGDLS and CDR2 is YYNGEE. This CDR3 reads CASIGQSYGYTF. CDR3 bases: TGTGCCAGCATTGGACAATCGTATGGCTACACCTTC.